A single sample is the source of the 14 T cell receptor beta chains below, sequenced in a study of neurological immune-mediated disorders. As for time point: longitudinal time-point 1 (baseline). TCRdb re-derived calls from the 5' RACE reads in MiXCR, one entry per CDR3 protein. Among approximately 37,000 distinct CDR3 sequences listed, approximately 3% were seen once. Sequencing was done on a sample of PBMCs. The receptor source for this set is a woman in her fifties or sixties with multiple sclerosis.

This clonotype was observed at least ten times. For the CDR3, the DNA is TGTGCCAGCAGCTTAAGGGGTTTTGATTCACCCCTCCACTTT. It is translated as CASSLRGFDSPLHF. J is TRBJ1-6 and V is TRBV7-2, with D perhaps TRBD1 (5 bases). V was shortened by 2 bases and J by 8 bases, with 10 bases between the two germline ends. The CDR3 sequence is 14 residues long. Germline V lookup: CDR1 SGHTA, CDR2 FQGNSA.

At least ten counts were recorded for this clonotype. The junction shows a germline mismatch at one end, possibly a read error. The chain links TRBV12-3 or TRBV12-4 to TRBJ2-5, with 11 nucleotides matching TRBD2. There are 14 residues in the CDR3. The CDR3 DNA is TGTGCCAGCAGTTTGTCCCTAGCGGGGGGAACGCCAACGTTC. Its protein is CASSLSLAGGTPTF.

The rearrangement links TRBV12-3 or TRBV12-4 to TRBJ2-5; tentatively, D is TRBD2 (5 bases). This CDR3 contains 13 residues. Trimming took 5 bases from V and 2 from J, leaving 9 bases between them. The CDR3 reads CASSAWTQETQYF. The CDR3 coding sequence is TGTGCCAGCAGTGCGTGGACTCAAGAGACCCAGTACTTC.

There are many counts of this clonotype. The rearrangement joins TRBV5-1 to TRBJ1-5; 7 bases align to TRBD1. V shed 4 bases and J 3 bases; nucleotides not matched to a gene: 7. This CDR3 spans 15 amino acids. Germline CDR1 SGHRS, CDR2 YFSETQ. The DNA for the CDR3 is TGCGCCAGCAGCCCCCGGGACAGCGTCAATCAGCCCCAGCATTTT. Its protein product is CASSPRDSVNQPQHF.

This clonotype was observed many times. The chain couples TRBV10-3 to TRBJ2-5; D call uncertain. Germline V gene lookup returns CDR1 ENHRY and CDR2 SYGVKD. This CDR3 contains 14 residues. With 6 bases removed from V and 3 bases from J, the gap between germline ends came to 14 bases. CDR3 nucleotides: TGTGCCATCAGGGACGAACGATACAAAGAGACCCAGTACTTC. This sequence encodes CAIRDERYKETQYF.

This clonotype was recorded at least ten times. The chain has TRBV20-1 and TRBJ2-7, with D perhaps assigned TRBD1 or TRBD2 (6 bases each). Germline V gene lookup returns CDR1 DFQATT and CDR2 SNEGSKA (reference sequence). V was clipped by 6 bases and J by 6 bases, with 9 bases between them. The CDR3 has 10 amino acids. In DNA, the CDR3 is TGCAGTGCACAGGGAGGCGAGCAGTACTTC. Amino acids: CSAQGGEQYF.

In its sample, this clonotype was seen many times. J is TRBJ1-1 and V is TRBV12-3 or TRBV12-4; no clear D. The CDR3 sequence is 13 residues long. Between the trimmed V and J ends, which lost 6 bases and 4 bases, there was a span of 12 bases. CDR3 protein: CASSPGLSTEAFF. The DNA of the CDR3 is TGTGCCAGCAGCCCTGGGCTGTCCACTGAAGCTTTCTTT.

This clonotype was recorded many times. V usage is TRBV5-1 and J usage is TRBJ2-5; no definite D call. Trimming took 2 bases from V and 1 from J, leaving 0 bases between them. The germline CDR1 and CDR2 sequences are SGHRS and YFSETQ. The CDR3 contains 11 residues. The CDR3 loop is CASSFQETQYF. CDR3 sequence (DNA): TGCGCCAGCAGCTTCCAAGAGACCCAGTACTTC.

This clonotype occurred many times. The chain is built from TRBV6-5 and TRBJ1-2; 9 nucleotides agree with TRBD1. V dropped 2 bases and J dropped 5; count of bases not matched to a gene: 3. From germline, CDR1 is MNHEY and CDR2 SVGAGI. The CDR3 length is 14 residues. The CDR3 sequence: CASSYGTGLYGYTF. CDR3 nucleotides: TGTGCCAGCAGTTACGGGACAGGGTTGTATGGCTACACCTTC.

This clonotype was counted many times. One junction end disagrees with the germline gene, perhaps due to a read error. This chain uses TRBV5-1 with TRBJ2-1; D may be TRBD2 (7 bases). Germline V gives CDR1 SGHRS, CDR2 YFSETQ. The CDR3 loop spans 15 amino acids. CDR3 DNA sequence: TGTGCCAGCAGCTTGGGGGGGGCCTCCTACAATGAGCAGTTCTTC. This codes for CASSLGGASYNEQFF.

This clonotype has a count of ten or more. The CDR3 protein is CASSPRQGWVNRANVLTF. For the CDR3, the DNA is TGTGCCAGCAGCCCAAGACAGGGATGGGTAAATAGGGCCAACGTCCTGACTTTC. The V call is TRBV14, the J call TRBJ2-6; 7 bases map to TRBD1. Per the germline V gene, CDR1 is SGHDN and CDR2 is FVKESK. The CDR3 has 18 amino acids. The V segment lost 4 bases and the J segment 5 bases; nucleotides outside the gene matches: 14.

In this sample, this clonotype turned up many times. The genes are TRBV15 and TRBJ1-4; D gene uncertain. Germline V lookup: CDR1 LNHNV, CDR2 YYDKDF (reference sequence). This CDR3 has 13 amino acids. Between the trimmed V and J ends, which lost 5 bases and 6 bases, there was a span of 10 bases. Here the CDR3 DNA reads TGTGCCACCAGCTCCCGGGTGTATGAAAAACTGTTTTTT. It yields the protein CATSSRVYEKLFF.

The chain combines TRBV11-2 with TRBJ1-1; 9 nucleotides line up with TRBD1. The CDR3 extends over 14 amino acids. The V and J ends lost 5 bases and 3 bases, in that order; junction bases with no gene match: 4. The V gene's germline CDR1 is SGHAT and CDR2 FQNNGV. CDR3 residues: CASSRGQGYTEAFF. The CDR3, as DNA: TGTGCCAGCAGCCGTGGACAGGGGTACACTGAAGCTTTCTTT.

This clonotype was seen repeatedly, ten times or more. V is TRBV20-1 and J is TRBJ1-4, with D possibly TRBD1 on 5 matching bases. The CDR3 has 15 residues. Germline loops: CDR1 DFQATT, CDR2 SNEGSKA (reference sequence). V was cut by 1 base and J by 0 bases, with 9 bases left in between. The CDR3 region is CSARGGAATNEKLFF. CDR3 nucleotides: TGCAGTGCTAGAGGAGGGGCTGCAACTAATGAAAAACTGTTTTTT.